Presented here are 20 T cell receptor beta chains from one specimen sequenced in a study of OX40 agonist ivuxolimab in advanced cancers. Repertoires were generated with immunoSEQ multiplex PCR, while TCRdb's copy carries only in-frame clones and drops some. The sample shows over 55,000 clones, about 91% of them seen only once. This specimen consisted of CD4+ or CD8+ T cells sorted from blood, obtained in a trial of the OX40 agonist ivuxolimab. These TCRs come from an adult with an advanced solid tumor such as melanoma, head and neck, liver or kidney cancer.

V usage is TRBV5-8 and J usage is TRBJ1-1, with D perhaps TRBD1 (5 bases). The germline V gene encodes CDR1 SGHTS and CDR2 YDEGEE. This CDR3 contains 14 residues. Trimming pared 4 bases from V and 1 base from J, leaving 11 bases between. The CDR3 nucleotides are TGTGCCAGCAGCCGGACATTGGAGAACACTGAAGCTTTCTTT. Translated, it gives CASSRTLENTEAFF.

This chain uses TRBV2 with TRBJ1-5; 8 bases align to TRBD1. Germline CDR1 reads SNHLY; CDR2 reads FYNNEI. V gave up 5 bases and J gave up 9 bases; unmatched junction bases: 9. The CDR3 contains 14 residues. CDR3 sequence: CASSPDRGWGPQHF. The CDR3 DNA follows: TGTGCCAGCAGTCCCGACAGGGGATGGGGGCCCCAGCATTTT.

This chain connects TRBV5-1 to TRBJ2-1, with 11 nucleotides matching TRBD1. From germline, CDR1 is SGHRS and CDR2 YFSETQ. V shed 4 bases and J 2 bases; nucleotides not matched to a gene: 2. CDR3 length equals 15 residues. DNA of the CDR3: TGCGCCAGCAGCGAGGGACAGGGGGCCTACAATGAGCAGTTCTTC. As protein: CASSEGQGAYNEQFF.

V usage is TRBV30 and J usage is TRBJ2-3, with D maybe TRBD2 (7 bases). The CDR3 length is 13 residues. The V and J ends lost 2 bases and 4 bases respectively, with 10 bases between them. The germline gives CDR1 GTSNPN, CDR2 SVGIG (reference sequence). The CDR3, as DNA: TGTGCCTGGAGTCGGGGGGCGGCAGATACGCAGTATTTT. Protein product: CAWSRGAADTQYF.

This chain uses TRBV2 with TRBJ1-2; D gene uncertain. Germline V CDR1 and CDR2: SNHLY, FYNNEI. This CDR3 has 13 amino acids. Trimming pared 4 bases from V and 5 bases from J, leaving 11 bases between. The chain's CDR3 is CASSGTFEYGYTF. Written as DNA, the CDR3 is TGTGCCAGCAGTGGGACCTTCGAGTATGGCTACACCTTC.

The V and J genes are TRBV19 and TRBJ2-1, with TRBD2 matching 8 bases. Trimming took 5 bases from V and 0 from J; bases not matched to a gene: 9. This CDR3 spans 17 amino acids. Germline CDR1 reads LNHDA; CDR2 reads SQIVND (reference sequence). The CDR3 is CASSLPRAGGSYNEQFF. The CDR3 DNA sequence: TGTGCCAGTAGTCTCCCCCGGGCGGGGGGCTCCTACAATGAGCAGTTCTTC.

This chain links TRBV18 with TRBJ2-7; D is perhaps TRBD2 (5 bases). Germline-derived CDR1 and CDR2 are KGHSH and LQKENI. The CDR3 length is 15 residues. The V end was cut by 3 bases, the J end by 7 bases, with 19 bases between. DNA of the CDR3: TGTGCCAGCTCACCCCTGGGTAGTAAAGCGGTTGAGCAGTACTTC. Amino acids: CASSPLGSKAVEQYF.

The V and J genes are TRBV28 and TRBJ1-5; possible D gene TRBD1, 6 bases. The CDR3 runs 15 residues. The V end lost 5 bases, the J end lost 6 bases, and 17 bases lay between the germline ends. CDR1 MDHEN and CDR2 SYDVKM come from the germline V gene. CDR3 residues: CASSPPTGLGQPQHF. Written as DNA, the CDR3 is TGTGCCAGCAGTCCTCCAACAGGGCTAGGTCAGCCCCAGCATTTT.

The J gene is TRBJ1-1, the V gene TRBV7-2; 10 positions agree with TRBD1. Germline assignment: CDR1 SGHTA and CDR2 FQGNSA. The CDR3 loop spans 13 amino acids. V was pared by 5 bases and J by 7 bases, with 4 bases of the junction left unmatched. The CDR3 reads CASSPWTGGEAFF. For the CDR3, the DNA is TGTGCCAGCAGCCCGTGGACAGGGGGTGAAGCTTTCTTT.

This chain uses TRBV28 with TRBJ1-2, with TRBD1 matching over 9 bases. This CDR3 has 14 amino acids. The germline V gene has CDR1 MDHEN and CDR2 SYDVKM. The trim removed 6 bases at V and 3 bases at J, leaving 5 bases unmatched. The CDR3 DNA is TGTGCCAGCAGGCCGGGACAGGGAGACTATGGCTACACCTTC. This sequence encodes CASRPGQGDYGYTF.

This chain links TRBV15 with TRBJ1-3; D gene uncertain. In germline, CDR1 is LNHNV, CDR2 YYDKDF (reference sequence). V was shortened by 1 base and J by 0 bases, with 13 bases between the two germline ends. The CDR3 contains 17 residues. CDR3 residues: CATSRVLDSFSGNTIYF. The CDR3 nucleotides are TGTGCCACCAGCAGAGTACTCGATAGCTTCTCTGGAAACACCATATATTTT. Supplemented by reference TRBV15 and TRBJ1-3, the full variable domain reads DAMVIQNPRYQVTQFGKPVTLSCSQTLNHNVMYWYQQKSSQAPKLLFHYYDKDFNNEADTPDNFQSRRPNTSFCFLDIRSPGLGDTAMYLCATSRVLDSFSGNTIYFGEGSWLTVV.

This chain uses TRBV5-1 with TRBJ2-3, with D unresolved. This CDR3 contains 15 residues. Looked up from germline, CDR1 is SGHRS and CDR2 is YFSETQ. V was trimmed by 0 bases and J by 0 bases, leaving 8 bases between them. CDR3 residues: CASSLEARSTDTQYF. CDR3 coding DNA: TGCGCCAGCAGCTTGGAGGCGAGAAGCACAGATACGCAGTATTTT.

The rearrangement links TRBV2 to TRBJ1-1; D gene uncertain. Trimming pared 3 bases from V and 4 bases from J, leaving 12 bases between. Germline CDR1 reads SNHLY; CDR2 reads FYNNEI. The CDR3 runs to 14 residues. The CDR3 reads CASSDPRHPTEAFF. In DNA, the CDR3 is TGTGCCAGCAGTGACCCTAGACACCCCACTGAAGCTTTCTTT.

The V gene is TRBV2, the J gene TRBJ2-7; D ambiguous. The V gene lost 7 bases and the J gene lost 3 bases, with 13 bases spanning the gap. In germline, CDR1 is SNHLY, CDR2 FYNNEI. This CDR3 is built from 13 residues. The CDR3 bases are TGTGCCAGCAACGATGGCGCAGGCTACGAGCAGTACTTC. This codes for CASNDGAGYEQYF.

The chain employs TRBV28 and TRBJ2-3; possibly TRBD1 or TRBD2 for D (5 bases each). Germline assignment: CDR1 MDHEN and CDR2 SYDVKM. The CDR3 runs to 14 residues. V was trimmed by 4 bases and J by 6 bases, leaving 14 bases between them. CDR3 protein: CASSSPGPIDTQYF. CDR3 DNA sequence: TGTGCCAGCAGTTCACCGGGACCTATCGATACGCAGTATTTT.

This chain connects TRBV9 to TRBJ2-7; D is perhaps TRBD2 (6 bases). The CDR3 covers 12 residues. V was trimmed by 4 bases and J by 4 bases, leaving 9 bases between them. Germline values: CDR1 SGDLS, CDR2 YYNGEE. The CDR3 DNA reads TGTGCCAGCAGCCCGGGGGAGTACGAGCAGTACTTC. It codes for CASSPGEYEQYF.

The V call is TRBV6-1, the J call TRBJ2-7; a possible D gene is TRBD2 (6 bases). This CDR3 is 14 amino acids long. Germline V lookup: CDR1 MNHNS, CDR2 SASEGT. The V end was cut by 7 bases, the J end by 0 bases, with 13 bases between. The CDR3 here is CASNRDGSSYEQYF. The CDR3 DNA reads as TGTGCCAGCAACCGGGACGGGAGCTCCTACGAGCAGTACTTC.

The chain recombines TRBV7-9 with TRBJ2-7, with D unclear. Germline lookup yields CDR1 SEHNR and CDR2 FQNEAQ (reference sequence). Trimming cost V 3 bases and J 1 base, with 7 bases left between them. The CDR3 is 13 amino acids. CDR3 coding DNA: TGTGCCAGCAGCTTGCCAGGTTCCTACGAGCAGTACTTC. Protein product: CASSLPGSYEQYF.

The chain employs TRBV11-2 and TRBJ2-2; 9 nucleotides agree with TRBD1. The V and J ends lost 1 base and 4 bases, in that order; junction bases with no gene match: 1. CDR3 length: 15 amino acids. Germline V gene lookup returns CDR1 SGHAT and CDR2 FQNNGV. CDR3 region: CASSLVTGGTGELFF. The CDR3 DNA reads TGTGCCAGCAGCTTAGTGACAGGGGGCACCGGGGAGCTGTTTTTT.

CDR3 protein: CASSFPDSTDTQYF. The DNA for the CDR3 is TGTGCCAGCAGTTTCCCGGACAGCACAGATACGCAGTATTTT. The V and J genes are TRBV6-5 and TRBJ2-3; no clear D. Trimming cost V 4 bases and J 0 bases, with 8 bases left between them. The V gene's germline CDR1 is MNHEY and CDR2 SVGAGI. This CDR3 region has 14 residues.